This T cell receptor (beta chain) is from a study of T-cell reconstitution after alpha-beta-depleted transplantation in children. This clonotype was detected a few times. Unique molecular identifiers were incorporated into the prepared TCRbeta library. TCRdb passed the PCR reads through MiXCR, listing each CDR3 protein once. Of just over 350,000 distinct CDR3 sequences in the sample, about an eighth were seen once. Sequencing used PBMCs, obtained from the stem cell graft. This TCR came from a human donor who donated a stem cell graft to a child with Fanconi anemia.

The CDR3 sequence: CASSPHPTRNEQFF. Written as DNA, the CDR3 is TGTGCCAGCAGTCCCCACCCCACTCGAAATGAGCAGTTCTTC. The chain uses TRBV12-3 or TRBV12-4 and TRBJ2-1; no firm D call. The CDR3 has 14 amino acids. V shed 5 bases and J shed 7 bases, with 15 bases lying between them.